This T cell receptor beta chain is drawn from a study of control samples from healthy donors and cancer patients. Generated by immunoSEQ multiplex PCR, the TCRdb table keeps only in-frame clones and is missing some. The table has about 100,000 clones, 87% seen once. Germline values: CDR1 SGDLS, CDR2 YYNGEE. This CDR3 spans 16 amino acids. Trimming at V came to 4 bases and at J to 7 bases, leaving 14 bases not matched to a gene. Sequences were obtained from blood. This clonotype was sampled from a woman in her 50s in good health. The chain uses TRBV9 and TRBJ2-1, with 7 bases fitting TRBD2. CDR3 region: CASSSRLAAGDNEQFF. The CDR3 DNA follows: TGTGCCAGCAGCTCCCGACTAGCCGCTGGAGATAATGAGCAGTTCTTC.